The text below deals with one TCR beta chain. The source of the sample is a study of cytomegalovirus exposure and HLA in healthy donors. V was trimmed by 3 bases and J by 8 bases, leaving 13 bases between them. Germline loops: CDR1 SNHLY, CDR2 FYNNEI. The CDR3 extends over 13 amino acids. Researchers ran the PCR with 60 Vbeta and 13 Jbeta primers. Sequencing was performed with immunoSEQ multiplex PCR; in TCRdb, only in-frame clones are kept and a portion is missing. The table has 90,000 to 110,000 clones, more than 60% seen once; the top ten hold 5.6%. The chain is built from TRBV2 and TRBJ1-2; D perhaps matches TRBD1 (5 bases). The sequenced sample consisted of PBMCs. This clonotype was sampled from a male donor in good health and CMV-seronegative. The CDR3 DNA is TGTGCCAGCAGTGAGGGCCAGGGCCAGGGCTACACCTTC. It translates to CASSEGQGQGYTF.